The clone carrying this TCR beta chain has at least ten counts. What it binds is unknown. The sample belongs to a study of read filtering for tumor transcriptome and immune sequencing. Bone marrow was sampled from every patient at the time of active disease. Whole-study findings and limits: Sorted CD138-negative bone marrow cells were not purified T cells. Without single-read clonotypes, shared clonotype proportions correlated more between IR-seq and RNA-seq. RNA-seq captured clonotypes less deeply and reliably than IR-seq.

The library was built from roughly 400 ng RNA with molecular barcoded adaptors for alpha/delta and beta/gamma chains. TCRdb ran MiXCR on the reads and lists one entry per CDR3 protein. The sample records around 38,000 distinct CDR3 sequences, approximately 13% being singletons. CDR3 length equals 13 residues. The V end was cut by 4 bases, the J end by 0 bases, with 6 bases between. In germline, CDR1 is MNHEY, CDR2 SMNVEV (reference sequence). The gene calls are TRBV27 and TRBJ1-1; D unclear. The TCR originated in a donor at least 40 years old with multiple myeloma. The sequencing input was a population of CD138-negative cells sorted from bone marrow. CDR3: CASSSGMNTEAFF. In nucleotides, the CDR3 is TGTGCCAGCAGTTCCGGTATGAACACTGAAGCTTTCTTT.